This is a list of T cell receptor beta chains from one sample in a study of CD4 and CD8 cells across lung adenocarcinoma regions. Using its own MiXCR run on the PCR reads, TCRdb lists one record per CDR3 protein. The sample has under 9,500 distinct CDR3 sequences, about 50% seen once. Sequencing was carried out using CD8+ T cells from the margin of a lung tumor. The receptor source for this set is a female donor with lung adenocarcinoma. The CD4 and CD8 labels of this study may be unreliable. Each CDR3 is given with its conserved first and last residue. Fields, in order: CDR3 protein, CDR3 DNA, V gene, J gene, D gene, clone size. The D gene is left open where the match is weak. Some rows have no size entry. The others give once, few or many, or a class for an expanded clone.

CDR3 protein: CAGGGGRDKETQYF; CDR3 DNA: TGTGCGGGCGGCGGGGGCCGTGACAAAGAGACCCAGTACTTC; V gene: TRBV27; J gene: TRBJ2-5; D gene: NA; clone size: NA
CDR3 protein: CALGGLVQDTQYF; CDR3 DNA: TGTGCGCTCGGGGGCCTTGTCCAAGACACCCAGTACTTC; V gene: TRBV27; J gene: TRBJ2-4; D gene: NA; clone size: once
CDR3 protein: CASSLGNRDRQKSSSGANVLTF; CDR3 DNA: TGTGCCAGCAGCTTAGGAAACCGGGACAGACAGAAAAGTAGCTCTGGGGCCAACGTCCTGACTTTC; V gene: TRBV7-2; J gene: TRBJ2-6; D gene: TRBD1; clone size: medium-sized
CDR3 protein: CASSLLVASGDTQYF; CDR3 DNA: TGTGCCAGCAGCTTATTAGTGGCATCGGGGGATACGCAGTATTTT; V gene: TRBV7-2; J gene: TRBJ2-3; D gene: NA; clone size: medium-sized
CDR3 protein: CARGEGGGGKDTQYF; CDR3 DNA: TGTGCCAGGGGTGAAGGGGGAGGGGGCAAAGATACGCAGTATTTT; V gene: TRBV6-1; J gene: TRBJ2-3; D gene: NA; clone size: NA
CDR3 protein: CGSGGFVENTQYF; CDR3 DNA: TGTGGCAGCGGGGGGTTTGTCGAAAACACCCAGTACTTC; V gene: TRBV27; J gene: TRBJ2-4; D gene: TRBD2; clone size: NA
CDR3 protein: CSARIGARDNEQFF; CDR3 DNA: TGCAGTGCTAGAATAGGGGCTCGGGACAATGAGCAGTTCTTC; V gene: TRBV20-1; J gene: TRBJ2-1; D gene: NA; clone size: few
CDR3 protein: CASGLEATDTQYF; CDR3 DNA: TGCGCCAGCGGACTGGAAGCCACAGATACGCAGTATTTC; V gene: TRBV10-1; J gene: TRBJ2-3; D gene: NA; clone size: NA
CDR3 protein: CASKAASTEKQYF; CDR3 DNA: TGCGCCAGCAAGGCTGCGAGCACCGAGAAGCAGTATTTT; V gene: TRBV10-1; J gene: TRBJ2-3; D gene: NA; clone size: NA
CDR3 protein: CASSKPWGQAGNEQFF; CDR3 DNA: TGTGCCAGCAGTAAACCTTGGGGACAGGCTGGTAATGAGCAGTTCTTC; V gene: TRBV6-1; J gene: TRBJ2-1; D gene: TRBD1; clone size: NA
CDR3 protein: CASRGETGSADTGELFF; CDR3 DNA: TGTGCCAGCAGAGGAGAGACAGGGTCAGCCGACACCGGGGAGCTGTTTTTT; V gene: TRBV27; J gene: TRBJ2-2; D gene: TRBD1; clone size: few
CDR3 protein: CASTQLAGGGPYNEQFF; CDR3 DNA: TGCGCCAGCACGCAACTAGCGGGAGGGGGCCCCTACAATGAGCAGTTCTTC; V gene: TRBV10-2; J gene: TRBJ2-1; D gene: TRBD2; clone size: medium-sized
CDR3 protein: CASSDVRGPLNTEAFF; CDR3 DNA: TGTGCCAGCAGTGATGTAAGGGGTCCTTTGAACACTGAAGCTTTCTTT; V gene: TRBV25-1; J gene: TRBJ1-1; D gene: NA; clone size: few
CDR3 protein: CASSELGSDEQFF; CDR3 DNA: TGCGCCAGCAGTGAGCTGGGGAGCGATGAGCAGTTTTTC; V gene: TRBV10-2; J gene: TRBJ2-1; D gene: NA; clone size: NA
CDR3 protein: CASGLYQNEQFF; CDR3 DNA: TGTGCTAGTGGTTTGTACCAGAATGAGCAGTTCTTC; V gene: TRBV12-5; J gene: TRBJ2-1; D gene: NA; clone size: NA
CDR3 protein: CASSQERYFYGGYTF; CDR3 DNA: TGCGCCAGCAGCCAAGAACGTTACTTCTATGGCGGCTACACCTTC; V gene: TRBV4-1; J gene: TRBJ1-2; D gene: NA; clone size: NA
CDR3 protein: CSARQGYTEAFF; CDR3 DNA: TGCAGTGCTAGACAGGGGTACACTGAAGCTTTCTTT; V gene: TRBV20-1; J gene: TRBJ1-1; D gene: NA; clone size: few
CDR3 protein: CATGRSGGAKDIQYF; CDR3 DNA: TGTGCCACCGGGCGTAGTGGCGGTGCCAAAGACATTCAGTACTTC; V gene: TRBV10-3; J gene: TRBJ2-4; D gene: NA; clone size: NA
CDR3 protein: CASSLSGRQNTEAFF; CDR3 DNA: TGCGCCAGCAGCTTGTCGGGCAGACAGAACACTGAAGCTTTCTTT; V gene: TRBV5-1; J gene: TRBJ1-1; D gene: NA; clone size: NA
CDR3 protein: CARGATDMQYF; CDR3 DNA: TGTGCCAGGGGAGCCACAGATATGCAGTACTTC; V gene: TRBV27; J gene: TRBJ2-4; D gene: NA; clone size: NA
CDR3 protein: CASGSGLQQETQYF; CDR3 DNA: TGTGCCAGCGGATCGGGACTGCAACAAGAGACCCAGTACTTC; V gene: TRBV12-3/TRBV12-4; J gene: TRBJ2-5; D gene: NA; clone size: many
CDR3 protein: CASSPRTSGGRNEQYF; CDR3 DNA: TGCGCCAGCAGCCCCCGGACTAGCGGGGGGCGGAACGAGCAGTACTTC; V gene: TRBV4-1; J gene: TRBJ2-7; D gene: TRBD2; clone size: many
CDR3 protein: CASLRDRSYNEQFF; CDR3 DNA: TGTGCCAGCCTCAGGGACAGGAGCTACAATGAGCAGTTCTTC; V gene: TRBV28; J gene: TRBJ2-1; D gene: TRBD1; clone size: few
CDR3 protein: CASSLRLGGRAGNNEQFF; CDR3 DNA: TGTGCCAGCAGCTTACGCCTCGGCGGCCGGGCGGGTAACAATGAGCAGTTCTTC; V gene: TRBV7-2; J gene: TRBJ2-1; D gene: NA; clone size: NA
CDR3 protein: CASSNRQGGVQFF; CDR3 DNA: TGTGCCAGTAGTAATCGACAGGGGGGAGTGCAGTTCTTC; V gene: TRBV19; J gene: TRBJ2-1; D gene: TRBD1; clone size: NA
CDR3 protein: CASSLIGGRATGELFF; CDR3 DNA: TGTGCCAGCAGCTTAATTGGCGGGAGGGCTACCGGGGAGCTGTTTTTT; V gene: TRBV7-2; J gene: TRBJ2-2; D gene: TRBD2; clone size: many
CDR3 protein: CASSDAGGRNSPLHF; CDR3 DNA: TGTGCCAGCAGCGACGCAGGGGGAAGAAATTCACCCCTCCACTTT; V gene: TRBV6-1; J gene: TRBJ1-6; D gene: TRBD1; clone size: many
CDR3 protein: CASSLSPSSGTQYF; CDR3 DNA: TGTGCCAGCAGTTTATCGCCTAGCTCGGGGACCCAGTACTTC; V gene: TRBV27; J gene: TRBJ2-5; D gene: NA; clone size: NA
CDR3 protein: CASSYFGNTEAFF; CDR3 DNA: TGCGCCAGCAGCTATTTCGGGAACACTGAAGCTTTCTTT; V gene: TRBV5-1; J gene: TRBJ1-1; D gene: NA; clone size: few
CDR3 protein: CASTPGQFIYGYTF; CDR3 DNA: TGTGCCAGCACCCCGGGACAGTTCATCTATGGCTACACCTTC; V gene: TRBV6-1; J gene: TRBJ1-2; D gene: TRBD1; clone size: NA
CDR3 protein: CAGSRVGYTDTQYF; CDR3 DNA: TGCGCCGGCAGCCGGGTTGGTTACACAGATACGCAGTATTTT; V gene: TRBV4-1; J gene: TRBJ2-3; D gene: NA; clone size: NA
CDR3 protein: CASSHVRGGRYEQYF; CDR3 DNA: TGTGCCAGCAGCCATGTCAGAGGGGGTCGGTACGAGCAGTACTTC; V gene: TRBV3-1; J gene: TRBJ2-7; D gene: NA; clone size: NA
CDR3 protein: CASSLRATNMQYF; CDR3 DNA: TGTGCCAGCAGTTTACGAGCCACAAATATGCAGTATTTT; V gene: TRBV27; J gene: TRBJ2-3; D gene: NA; clone size: NA
CDR3 protein: CASSLGTTYNEQFF; CDR3 DNA: TGCGCCAGCAGCCTTGGGACAACGTACAATGAGCAGTTCTTC; V gene: TRBV4-1; J gene: TRBJ2-1; D gene: NA; clone size: many
CDR3 protein: CASSTDRGLYNEQFF; CDR3 DNA: TGTGCCAGCAGTACCGACAGGGGGCTCTACAATGAGCAGTTCTTC; V gene: TRBV6-5; J gene: TRBJ2-1; D gene: TRBD1; clone size: many
CDR3 protein: CAWEFGRGANEQFF; CDR3 DNA: TGTGCCTGGGAGTTCGGGCGGGGGGCCAATGAGCAGTTCTTC; V gene: TRBV30; J gene: TRBJ2-1; D gene: TRBD2; clone size: NA
CDR3 protein: CASSLSGDGYTF; CDR3 DNA: TGTGCCAGCAGTTTATCGGGGGATGGCTACACCTTC; V gene: TRBV12-3/TRBV12-4; J gene: TRBJ1-2; D gene: NA; clone size: NA
CDR3 protein: CASSQRGLAGEKEQFF; CDR3 DNA: TGTGCCAGCAGCCAACGTGGATTAGCGGGAGAAAAAGAGCAGTTCTTC; V gene: TRBV27; J gene: TRBJ2-1; D gene: TRBD2; clone size: medium-sized
CDR3 protein: CASSYSRASMNSPLHF; CDR3 DNA: TGTGCCAGCAGTTACTCGAGGGCCTCCATGAATTCACCCCTCCACTTT; V gene: TRBV6-5; J gene: TRBJ1-6; D gene: NA; clone size: few
CDR3 protein: CASSSGSSYNEQFF; CDR3 DNA: TGTGCCAGCAGTTCGGGGAGCTCCTACAATGAGCAGTTCTTC; V gene: TRBV27; J gene: TRBJ2-1; D gene: NA; clone size: many
CDR3 protein: CASSARRAPYNEQFF; CDR3 DNA: TGTGCCAGCAGCGCCAGGAGGGCCCCCTACAATGAGCAGTTCTTC; V gene: TRBV27; J gene: TRBJ2-1; D gene: NA; clone size: few
CDR3 protein: CASSEGAPSYEQYF; CDR3 DNA: TGCGCCAGCAGTGAGGGAGCCCCCTCCTACGAGCAGTACTTC; V gene: TRBV10-2; J gene: TRBJ2-7; D gene: NA; clone size: NA
CDR3 protein: CASRTGSGRGGEQFF; CDR3 DNA: TGTGCCAGCCGGACGGGTAGCGGAAGGGGGGGTGAGCAGTTCTTC; V gene: TRBV27; J gene: TRBJ2-1; D gene: NA; clone size: NA
CDR3 protein: CASGQGVGLPDTQYF; CDR3 DNA: TGTGCCAGCGGGCAGGGGGTAGGACTCCCAGATACGCAGTATTTT; V gene: TRBV27; J gene: TRBJ2-3; D gene: TRBD1; clone size: NA
CDR3 protein: CASKTGQGGYEQFF; CDR3 DNA: TGTGCCAGCAAGACGGGACAGGGTGGCTACGAGCAGTTCTTC; V gene: TRBV6-1; J gene: TRBJ2-1; D gene: TRBD1; clone size: few
CDR3 protein: CSAPRQGALWETQYF; CDR3 DNA: TGCAGTGCTCCCCGACAGGGCGCGTTGTGGGAGACCCAGTACTTC; V gene: TRBV20-1; J gene: TRBJ2-5; D gene: TRBD1; clone size: NA
CDR3 protein: CASLSRYGYTF; CDR3 DNA: TGTGCCAGTTTATCGCGCTATGGCTACACCTTC; V gene: TRBV27; J gene: TRBJ1-2; D gene: NA; clone size: NA
CDR3 protein: CASSGGGGKDTQYF; CDR3 DNA: TGCGCGAGCAGCGGGGGCGGAGGCAAAGATACCCAGTATTTT; V gene: TRBV10-2; J gene: TRBJ2-3; D gene: TRBD2; clone size: NA